This TCR beta chain was identified during a study of regulatory T cells in long-lasting Graves disease (dated by TCRdb to the early 2020s). Regarding the complete study: Newly diagnosed Graves' disease patients had taken antithyroid drugs for less than 3 months. Persistent Graves' disease patients were compared with newly diagnosed Graves' disease patients by peripheral blood TCR sequencing and RNA sequencing. A total of 33 samples were covered by TCR sequencing, comprising roughly 13 persistent and 20 or so newly diagnosed Graves' disease patients. The study took place in China and was registered as a clinical trial.

What the time point label conveys for this sample: newly diagnosed GD, antithyroid drugs for less than 3 months. RNA was extracted from PBMCs in TRIzol for both TCR sequencing and RNA sequencing. The diagnosis of Graves' disease followed American Thyroid Association guidelines. The patients came from an endocrinology department in Xi'an, China. Each patient gave around 9 milliliters of peripheral blood, collected in an EDTA anticoagulant tube. Ficoll Paque Plus density gradient separation was used to isolate PBMCs, and no additional T cell sorting was done. An Agilent 2100 Bioanalyzer and agarose gel were used to assess RNA quality, and a NanoDrop 2000 was used to measure RNA concentration. Broader findings and caveats from the paper: Peripheral blood alone was examined, since thyroid tissue, which constituted the primary lesion, could not be accessed. Compared with newly diagnosed patients, persistent Graves' disease patients had lower TCR Shannon entropy and fewer highly expanded clones, which suggests clonal expansion. The authors acknowledged the small sample size as a limitation that may reduce accuracy. Sequencing and analysis were restricted to the TCR beta chain. A larger number of public clonotypes was shared among persistent patients (more than 2,500) than among newly diagnosed patients (approximately 930). Persistent disease showed preferential use of TRBV28, TRBJ1-2 and TRBJ2-5, whereas newly diagnosed disease favored TRBV20-1 and TRBJ2-1.

Relative to germline, V is missing 0 bases and J is missing 2 bases, with 3 bases of the junction outside any gene match. In the germline V gene, CDR1 corresponds to SQVTM and CDR2 to ANQGSEA. The CDR3 numbers 15 residues from cysteine through phenylalanine. Just CDR3 DNA is preserved here, 45 bases in frame from base 1. Remarks on this clonotype: Its antigen specificity is not known. No per-base quality is available; no much larger clone lies one base away.

The method was multiplex PCR. The sequencing machine was an Illumina HiSeq 4000. iRepertoire HTBI primers and Arm-PCR amplification of CDR3 regions were used to construct TCR beta libraries. Before sequencing, the PCR products underwent gel purification. Processing in the source paper ran as follows. Gene usage analysis of CDR3 amino acid clonotypes used the 62 TRBV and 12 to 15 TRBJ segments found across samples. COPE and FqMerger were used to merge filtered high-quality paired reads into contigs. BLAST was used to align contigs to the IMGT TRBV, TRBD and TRBJ reference genes, and CDR3 was defined following IMGT. Any clonotype with a frequency above 0.1% was counted as a highly expanded clone. Shannon entropy was used to measure repertoire diversity, and the Gini coefficient was used to measure V-J evenness. Public clonotypes were defined as clonotypes shared by more than one individual. TCRdb took the public reads, trimmed them with fastp at Q25, ran MiXCR for clone calling and kept in-frame beta chains. Rows are combined by CDR3 protein, so each entry shows the most common genes and DNA. The V and J calls here are based on TCRdb, not the publication. Here the sample has roughly 510,000 distinct CDR3 sequences; about 16% occur a single time. The ten largest clones capture around 12% of the sample.

The data also belong to a second study, concerning T cells in Graves' hyperthyroidism and ophthalmopathy. The second study's paper adds: Stable Graves' hyperthyroidism was defined as the absence of progression to ophthalmopathy over 18 months of follow-up. Hyperthyroidism patients were aged 18 to 65 years and newly diagnosed, with disease duration of less than 2 months. Any patient with an uncontrolled infection, another autoimmune disease, pregnancy or lactation was excluded. Diagnoses were based on clinical symptoms, serum thyroxine and TRAb, thyroid ultrasound and orbital computed tomography. The TCR CDR3 was subjected to a first round of RT-PCR using the HTBI primer set and the Qiagen OneStep RT-PCR kit. Most expanded thyroid clonotypes (frequency above 0.001) were also found in blood, which suggests that blood repertoires may mirror thyroid immune responses. A 13 V-J signature model separated ophthalmopathy from stable hyperthyroidism, with approximately 86% sensitivity and just under 84% specificity in cross-validation and 80%/75% in testing. During validation, the model predicted progression to ophthalmopathy a median of about 6.3 months ahead of onset, with roughly 65% sensitivity and more than 72% specificity. A discovery cohort of about a hundred patients, 43 with Graves' ophthalmopathy and under 60 with stable Graves' hyperthyroidism, was used to find distinguishing TCR V-J signatures. Whether ophthalmopathy could be predicted prospectively was tested in an independent validation cohort made up of under 20 hyperthyroidism patients plus 17 patients who later progressed to ophthalmopathy. For training and testing, the 100 or so patients in the discovery cohort were randomly divided in a 7:3 ratio. Thyroid tissue and blood T-cell repertoires from six Graves' hyperthyroidism patients were also compared in the study. After blood sampling, hyperthyroidism patients were treated with methimazole at a starting dose of 30 mg daily, and ophthalmopathy patients were treated with high-dose intravenous methylprednisolone. Libraries were constructed in a second round of multiplex PCR, after which size selection and purification were carried out. Sequencing of the libraries was done on an Illumina HiSeq2000 using paired-end 100 bp reads. Raw data were processed with SOAPnuke, discarding reads with adapters, uncalled bases, mean Phred below 15, or no exact constant-primer or identifier match. COPE v1.2.5 was used to merge high-quality paired reads, and clonotypes were defined as unique nucleotide sequences. MiTCR v1.1 was used to align clonotypes to the IMGT TRBV, TRBD and TRBJ reference segments. The analysis included only V-J combinations with a frequency above 0.0001, which together covered over 98% of the repertoires. The TCS score was defined as the ratio of F50 (clonal expansion) to E x V (chaos), calculated using BLOSUM62-based TCRdist between CDR3 peptides within each V-J. Welch's t-statistics and random forest reduced fewer than 600 V-J features to fewer than 15, which were used in a naive Bayes classifier (R e1071). Sample size was not statistically predetermined, and blinding of investigators to group allocation was not performed. According to the paper, TCR Vbeta CDR3 sequencing was carried out on 135 peripheral blood samples, which came from 40 to 45 ophthalmopathy, around 74 hyperthyroidism and around 17 progressor patients.

The sequencing used peripheral blood mononuclear cells (PBMCs), collected at new diagnosis, from a patient treated with antithyroid drugs. This TCR derives from a young man with Graves disease. Donor details come from another sample of the same person, matched by shared clones. Here the chain combines TRBV29-1 and TRBJ2-1; the central 8 bases match TRBD2. The DNA sequence is as follows: TGCAGCGTTGAAGAAAAAGCGGGGGCCTACAATGAGCAGTTCTTC. This yields the protein CSVEEKAGAYNEQFF.